This T cell receptor (beta chain) stems from a study of shared clonotypes between healthy human individuals. Overall study context: Donors had three CD4 naive, three CD4 memory, two CD8 naive and one CD8 memory plate apiece.

The authors divided CD4+ cells into CD45RA+ naive and CD45RA-negative memory subsets. The germline V gene has CDR1 MDHEN and CDR2 SYDVKM. V shed 4 bases and J 7 bases; nucleotides not matched to a gene: 12. CDR3 length equals 15 residues. The test was conducted at deep level. Some clones are missing from TCRdb's copy, which holds only in-frame ones; the method was immunoSEQ multiplex PCR. The sample consists of nearly 750,000 clones, approximately 72% of them appearing once. The sample taken for sequencing was memory CD4+ T cells sorted from blood. Indicated subset: CD45RA-negative fraction. This clonotype was sampled from a woman aged 25 to 39 in good health. The chain joins TRBV28 to TRBJ1-2; 7 bases match TRBD1. CDR3 DNA: TGTGCCAGCAGTTCCCGATACAGGGGAGAGGGTGGCTACACCTTC. This encodes CASSSRYRGEGGYTF.